This T cell receptor (beta chain) was identified during a study of blood T cells in healthy people across ages. Whole-study context: Template switching caught about one barcoded beta molecule for each two T cells.

Each sample gave at least 6.5 million isolated PBMCs. With 6 bases removed from V and 10 bases from J, the gap between germline ends came to 19 bases. The germline CDR1 and CDR2 sequences are SGHTA and FQGNSA. CDR3 length equals 14 residues. A second roughly 7 to 11 cycle PCR used barcoded and J-beta primers. From the 5' RACE reads, TCRdb called clonotypes with MiXCR, one entry per CDR3 protein. The table includes 550,000 to 750,000 distinct CDR3 sequences, around 20% detected once. Sample: blood. The chain has TRBV7-2 and TRBJ2-1; tentatively, D is TRBD2 (6 bases). This sequence originates from a man aged 70 or older in good health. The CDR3: CASRQSAGRGEQFF. The CDR3 DNA is TGTGCCAGCAGACAAAGCGCGGGCCGGGGGGAGCAGTTCTTC.